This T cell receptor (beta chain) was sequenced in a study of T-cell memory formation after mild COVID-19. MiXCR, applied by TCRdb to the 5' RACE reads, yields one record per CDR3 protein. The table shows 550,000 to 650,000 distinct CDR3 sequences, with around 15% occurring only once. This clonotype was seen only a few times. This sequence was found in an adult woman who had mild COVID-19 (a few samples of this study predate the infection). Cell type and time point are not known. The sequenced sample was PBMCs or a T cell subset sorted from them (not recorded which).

The CDR3 here is CASSQGWEGSPLHF. The CDR3 DNA follows: TGCGCCAGCAGCCAGGGTTGGGAGGGTTCACCCCTCCACTTT. The V and J genes are TRBV5-1 and TRBJ1-6; TRBD1 might be the D (5 bases). CDR1 and CDR2 (germline): SGHRS, YFSETQ. The V and J ends lost 4 bases and 9 bases respectively, with 14 bases between them. The CDR3 has 14 amino acids.